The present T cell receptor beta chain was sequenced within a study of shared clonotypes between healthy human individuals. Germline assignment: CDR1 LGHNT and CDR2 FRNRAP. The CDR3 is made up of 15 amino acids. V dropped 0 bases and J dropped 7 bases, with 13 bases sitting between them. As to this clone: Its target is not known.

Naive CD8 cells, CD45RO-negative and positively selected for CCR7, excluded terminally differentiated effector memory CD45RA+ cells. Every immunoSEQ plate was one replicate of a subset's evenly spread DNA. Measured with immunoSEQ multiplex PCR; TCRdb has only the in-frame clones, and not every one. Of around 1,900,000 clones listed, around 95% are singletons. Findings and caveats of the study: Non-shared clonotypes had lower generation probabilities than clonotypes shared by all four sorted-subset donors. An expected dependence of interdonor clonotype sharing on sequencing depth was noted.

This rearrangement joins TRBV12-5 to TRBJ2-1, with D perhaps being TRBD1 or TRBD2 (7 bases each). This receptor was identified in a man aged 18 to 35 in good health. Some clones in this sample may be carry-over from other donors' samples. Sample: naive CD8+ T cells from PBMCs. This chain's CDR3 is CASGLVYRGGNEQFF. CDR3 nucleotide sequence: TGTGCTAGTGGTTTGGTGTACAGGGGAGGGAATGAGCAGTTCTTC.